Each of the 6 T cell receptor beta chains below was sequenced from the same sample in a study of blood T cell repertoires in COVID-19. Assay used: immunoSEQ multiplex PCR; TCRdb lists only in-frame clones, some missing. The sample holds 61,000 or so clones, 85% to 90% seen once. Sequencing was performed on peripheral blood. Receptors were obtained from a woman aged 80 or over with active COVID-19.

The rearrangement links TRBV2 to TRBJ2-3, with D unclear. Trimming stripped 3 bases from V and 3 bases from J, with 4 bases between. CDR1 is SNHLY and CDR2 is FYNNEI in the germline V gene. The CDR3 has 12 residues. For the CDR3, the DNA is TGTGCCAGCAGTGAGGCAACAGATACGCAGTATTTT. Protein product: CASSEATDTQYF.

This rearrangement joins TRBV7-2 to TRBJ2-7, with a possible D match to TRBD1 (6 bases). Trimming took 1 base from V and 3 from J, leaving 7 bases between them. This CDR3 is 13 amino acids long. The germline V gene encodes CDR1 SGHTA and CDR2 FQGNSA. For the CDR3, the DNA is TGTGCCAGCAGCTTAGGACAGGTCTACGAGCAGTACTTC. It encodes CASSLGQVYEQYF.

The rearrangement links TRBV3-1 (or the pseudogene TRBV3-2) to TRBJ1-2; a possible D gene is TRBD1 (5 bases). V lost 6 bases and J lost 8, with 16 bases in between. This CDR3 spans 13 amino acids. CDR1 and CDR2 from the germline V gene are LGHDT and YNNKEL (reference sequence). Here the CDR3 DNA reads TGTGCCAGCAGTCTTCCGACAGAAGAGGGCTACACCTTC. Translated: CASSLPTEEGYTF.

The CDR3 spells CASSPYGGALNTEAFF. The CDR3 nucleotides are TGTGCCAGCTCACCCTACGGGGGGGCCTTGAACACTGAAGCTTTCTTT. The chain has TRBV18 and TRBJ1-1; D might be TRBD1 (6 bases). Trimming left V 3 bases short and J 0 bases short, with 14 bases between. Germline V CDR1 and CDR2: KGHSH, LQKENI. CDR3 length: 16 residues.

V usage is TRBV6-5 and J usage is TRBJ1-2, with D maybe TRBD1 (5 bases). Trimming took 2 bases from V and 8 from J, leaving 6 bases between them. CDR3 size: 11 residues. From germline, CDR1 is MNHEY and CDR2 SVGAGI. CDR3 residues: CASSYQGGYTF. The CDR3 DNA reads TGTGCCAGCAGTTACCAGGGCGGCTACACCTTC.

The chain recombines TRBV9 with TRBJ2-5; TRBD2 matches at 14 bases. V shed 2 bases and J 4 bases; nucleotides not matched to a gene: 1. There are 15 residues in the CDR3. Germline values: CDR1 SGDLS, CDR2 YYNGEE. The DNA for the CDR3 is TGTGCCAGCAGCGTGGGACTAGCGGGGGTAGAGACCCAGTACTTC. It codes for CASSVGLAGVETQYF.